Listed below are T cell receptor beta chains from one sample, sequenced in a study of blood T cell repertoires in COVID-19. TCRdb keeps only in-frame clones here, not all; method: immunoSEQ multiplex PCR. Among 150,000 to 200,000 clones listed, approximately 90% were seen once. The sample taken for sequencing was peripheral blood. The receptors were gathered from a woman aged 70 to 79 with COVID-19, enrolled during active disease. Both conserved end residues are part of each CDR3. Fields, in order: V gene, J gene, D gene, clone size, CDR3 DNA, CDR3 protein. The D gene is left open where the match is weak. The listing skips clone size in some rows; elsewhere it reads once, few, many or a size class.

v_gene: TRBV7-9
j_gene: TRBJ1-1
d_gene: NA
abundance: NA
CDR3nt: TGTGCCAGCAGCTTAGCGGAGGGGTCAGGAGGAGCTTTCTTT
CDR3aa: CASSLAEGSGGAFF

v_gene: TRBV6-5
j_gene: TRBJ1-1
d_gene: NA
abundance: NA
CDR3nt: TGTGCCAGCACCAGGGGAAGGACTTCTGAAGCTTTCTTT
CDR3aa: CASTRGRTSEAFF

v_gene: TRBV7-2
j_gene: TRBJ1-1
d_gene: NA
abundance: NA
CDR3nt: TGTGCCAGCAGCATAGTTAGGGGGGGCACTGAAGCTTTCTTT
CDR3aa: CASSIVRGGTEAFF

v_gene: TRBV19
j_gene: TRBJ2-7
d_gene: NA
abundance: NA
CDR3nt: TGTGCCAGTAGCAGGTTTCGTGACGAGCAGTACTTC
CDR3aa: CASSRFRDEQYF

v_gene: TRBV12-3/TRBV12-4
j_gene: TRBJ1-1
d_gene: TRBD1
abundance: few
CDR3nt: TGTGCCAGCAGCTCTGCAGGGGGCGAAGCTTTCTTT
CDR3aa: CASSSAGGEAFF

v_gene: TRBV29-1
j_gene: TRBJ2-7
d_gene: TRBD1
abundance: NA
CDR3nt: TGCAGCGTCGGGACAGGGCTACACGAGCAGTACTTC
CDR3aa: CSVGTGLHEQYF

v_gene: TRBV4-3
j_gene: TRBJ1-2
d_gene: TRBD1
abundance: NA
CDR3nt: TGCGCCAGCAGGCCCACGTTGGTTCCGGGACAGGGAGAATGGGGCTACACCTTC
CDR3aa: CASRPTLVPGQGEWGYTF

v_gene: TRBV5-6
j_gene: TRBJ1-1
d_gene: TRBD1
abundance: NA
CDR3nt: TGTGCCAGCACCCTGCGGGTGACAGGGAGATTGAACACTGAAGCTTTCTTT
CDR3aa: CASTLRVTGRLNTEAFF

v_gene: TRBV5-6
j_gene: TRBJ1-1
d_gene: NA
abundance: NA
CDR3nt: TGTGCCAGCAGCAGGGAGGTGGAAGCTTTCTTT
CDR3aa: CASSREVEAFF

v_gene: TRBV5-5
j_gene: TRBJ2-7
d_gene: TRBD2
abundance: NA
CDR3nt: TGTGCCAGCAGCTTGGCGCGGGAGTACGACTACGAGCAGTACTTC
CDR3aa: CASSLAREYDYEQYF

v_gene: TRBV5-1
j_gene: TRBJ1-1
d_gene: NA
abundance: NA
CDR3nt: TGCGCCAGCAGCTTGGCCAGCGCGGTAACTGAAGCTTTCTTT
CDR3aa: CASSLASAVTEAFF

v_gene: TRBV12-5
j_gene: TRBJ1-2
d_gene: TRBD1
abundance: once
CDR3nt: TGTGCTAGTGGTTTGGTACTATCTTCGGACAGGGGCCCTGGCTACACCTTC
CDR3aa: CASGLVLSSDRGPGYTF

v_gene: TRBV27
j_gene: TRBJ1-5
d_gene: TRBD1
abundance: NA
CDR3nt: TGTGCCAGCAGTGCTACCAGGGGGCGCGGGGATCAGCCCCAGCATTTT
CDR3aa: CASSATRGRGDQPQHF

v_gene: TRBV3-1/TRBV3-2
j_gene: TRBJ2-7
d_gene: NA
abundance: NA
CDR3nt: TGTGCCAGCAGCCAAAGACAGGTTGGAGAGCAGTACTTC
CDR3aa: CASSQRQVGEQYF

v_gene: TRBV6-2/TRBV6-3
j_gene: TRBJ2-7
d_gene: NA
abundance: NA
CDR3nt: TGTGCCAGCAGTCAACAGCTTGACTCCTACGAGCAGTACTTC
CDR3aa: CASSQQLDSYEQYF

v_gene: TRBV12-3/TRBV12-4
j_gene: TRBJ2-7
d_gene: TRBD2
abundance: NA
CDR3nt: TGTGCCAGCAGTTTAACAGTAGCGGGGGCCCAGAACTTC
CDR3aa: CASSLTVAGAQNF

v_gene: TRBV7-9
j_gene: TRBJ1-5
d_gene: NA
abundance: NA
CDR3nt: TGTGCCAGCAGAGGACCCGGGGGCAATCAGCCCCAGCATTTT
CDR3aa: CASRGPGGNQPQHF

v_gene: TRBV30
j_gene: TRBJ1-5
d_gene: NA
abundance: NA
CDR3nt: TGTGCCTGGAGTGATTTCGGGGAGCAGCCCCAGCATTTT
CDR3aa: CAWSDFGEQPQHF

v_gene: TRBV6-2/TRBV6-3
j_gene: TRBJ1-2
d_gene: NA
abundance: NA
CDR3nt: TGTGCCAGCAGCTTATACAGGGAGAACTATGGCTACACCTTC
CDR3aa: CASSLYRENYGYTF

v_gene: TRBV18
j_gene: TRBJ1-5
d_gene: TRBD1
abundance: NA
CDR3nt: TGTGCCAGCTCACTGGGACAGCCTAATCAGCCCCAGCATTTT
CDR3aa: CASSLGQPNQPQHF

v_gene: TRBV5-1
j_gene: TRBJ2-1
d_gene: TRBD2
abundance: NA
CDR3nt: TGCGCCAGCAGCTTGACTAGCGGGTCTTACTCCTACAATGAGCAGTTCTTC
CDR3aa: CASSLTSGSYSYNEQFF

v_gene: TRBV7-2
j_gene: TRBJ2-7
d_gene: NA
abundance: NA
CDR3nt: TGTGCCAGCAGCAGTCGCTTCTGGCAGTCGTCCTACGAGCAGTACTTC
CDR3aa: CASSSRFWQSSYEQYF

v_gene: TRBV18
j_gene: TRBJ1-5
d_gene: NA
abundance: NA
CDR3nt: TGTGCCAGCTCACCCGTCTATTTGAGCAATCAGCCCCAGCATTTT
CDR3aa: CASSPVYLSNQPQHF

v_gene: TRBV9
j_gene: TRBJ1-5
d_gene: NA
abundance: NA
CDR3nt: TGTGCCAGCAGCTTCGGGGGAAATCAGCCCCAGCATTTT
CDR3aa: CASSFGGNQPQHF

v_gene: TRBV28
j_gene: TRBJ2-3
d_gene: NA
abundance: NA
CDR3nt: TGTGCCAGCAGTACGTCCCGGGGTAGCACAGATACGCAGTATTTT
CDR3aa: CASSTSRGSTDTQYF

v_gene: TRBV6-5
j_gene: TRBJ2-5
d_gene: NA
abundance: NA
CDR3nt: TGTGCCAGCAGTTACTCTGGGAGTCTGGAGACCCAGTACTTC
CDR3aa: CASSYSGSLETQYF

v_gene: TRBV5-1
j_gene: TRBJ1-2
d_gene: TRBD1
abundance: NA
CDR3nt: TGCGCCAGCAGCTCGGGGGACAGTTTCACCTTC
CDR3aa: CASSSGDSFTF

v_gene: TRBV9
j_gene: TRBJ2-1
d_gene: TRBD2
abundance: NA
CDR3nt: TGTGCCAGCAGCGTCTGGGACTATAATGAGCAGTTCTTC
CDR3aa: CASSVWDYNEQFF

v_gene: TRBV7-2
j_gene: TRBJ1-1
d_gene: TRBD1
abundance: NA
CDR3nt: TGTGCCAGCAGCGATAGGACAGGGTCGGTGAACACTGAAGCTTTCTTT
CDR3aa: CASSDRTGSVNTEAFF

v_gene: TRBV19
j_gene: TRBJ2-7
d_gene: TRBD1
abundance: NA
CDR3nt: TGTGCCAGTAGTCCCCTTGGACAGGGTCTACAGTACTTC
CDR3aa: CASSPLGQGLQYF

v_gene: TRBV27
j_gene: TRBJ1-5
d_gene: TRBD1
abundance: NA
CDR3nt: TGTGCCAGCAGCACCGGGACAGGGGCGGGTCAGCCCCAGCATTTT
CDR3aa: CASSTGTGAGQPQHF

v_gene: TRBV10-3
j_gene: TRBJ1-3
d_gene: NA
abundance: once
CDR3nt: TGTGCCATCAGTGAGGAAAGAGTGGGAAACACCATATATTTT
CDR3aa: CAISEERVGNTIYF

v_gene: TRBV6-2/TRBV6-3
j_gene: TRBJ2-7
d_gene: TRBD1
abundance: NA
CDR3nt: TGTGCCAGCAGTTCGGGACAGGTCCTATACGAGCAGTACTTC
CDR3aa: CASSSGQVLYEQYF

v_gene: TRBV18
j_gene: TRBJ1-1
d_gene: NA
abundance: NA
CDR3nt: TGTGCCAGCTCACCAGCGGTGAACACTGAAGCTTTCTTT
CDR3aa: CASSPAVNTEAFF

v_gene: TRBV9
j_gene: TRBJ1-2
d_gene: TRBD1
abundance: NA
CDR3nt: TGTGCCAGCAGCGAGCCTCGACAGGGGGCAGCATATGGCTACACCTTC
CDR3aa: CASSEPRQGAAYGYTF